One T cell receptor (beta chain) is described in this entry. Its antigen remains unknown. This may be a read error, as it is one base from a much larger clone. This sample was included in a study of blood T cells in healthy people across ages. V lost 3 bases to trimming and J lost 4 bases; unmatched junction nucleotides: 10. Germline values: CDR1 SGHRS, CDR2 YFSETQ. The CDR3 totals 15 residues. General study findings and limits: Measured against age, TCR beta diversity per million T cells decreased in a roughly linear manner. Estimates of total diversity, which came from one million sequenced T cells, were considered to be underestimates.

The second PCR ran roughly 7 to 12 cycles with a sample-barcoded 5' primer and J-beta primers. TCRdb recomputed calls from the 5' RACE reads with MiXCR, one row per CDR3 protein. The profile shows approximately 350,000 distinct CDR3 sequences, 45% to 65% of them singletons. Sample: blood. This clonotype was sampled from a man in his fifties or sixties in good health. J is TRBJ2-7 and V is TRBV5-1, with 7 nucleotides matching TRBD2. This chain's CDR3 is CASSSGGGSLYEQYF. The CDR3 DNA reads as TGCGCCAGCAGCTCGGGAGGAGGGAGCCTATACGAGCAGTACTTC.